A single T cell receptor beta chain is shown here with its context. The antigen remains unidentified. Germline V gene data show CDR1 as LGHNA and CDR2 as YSLEER. With 0 bases removed from V and 0 bases from J, the gap between germline ends came to 11 bases. The CDR3 runs to 17 residues. TCRdb fed the 5' RACE reads into MiXCR, producing one record per CDR3 protein. This sample has approximately 140,000 distinct CDR3 sequences, with about 42% found just once. The entry originates in a study of CD8 T cells in ankylosing spondylitis. The study, taken as a whole, reports: A TCR beta motif of fewer than ten highly homologous variants seemed to mark ankylosing spondylitis blood.

Material: synovial fluid, either unsorted or a sorted T cell fraction (not recorded which). The chain employs TRBV4-3 and TRBJ2-2, with a weak D call TRBD2 (6 bases). The TCR originated in a male donor with ankylosing spondylitis. As DNA, the CDR3 is TGCGCCAGCAGCCAAGAGGGACTCACTACGAACACCGGGGAGCTGTTTTTT. As protein: CASSQEGLTTNTGELFF.